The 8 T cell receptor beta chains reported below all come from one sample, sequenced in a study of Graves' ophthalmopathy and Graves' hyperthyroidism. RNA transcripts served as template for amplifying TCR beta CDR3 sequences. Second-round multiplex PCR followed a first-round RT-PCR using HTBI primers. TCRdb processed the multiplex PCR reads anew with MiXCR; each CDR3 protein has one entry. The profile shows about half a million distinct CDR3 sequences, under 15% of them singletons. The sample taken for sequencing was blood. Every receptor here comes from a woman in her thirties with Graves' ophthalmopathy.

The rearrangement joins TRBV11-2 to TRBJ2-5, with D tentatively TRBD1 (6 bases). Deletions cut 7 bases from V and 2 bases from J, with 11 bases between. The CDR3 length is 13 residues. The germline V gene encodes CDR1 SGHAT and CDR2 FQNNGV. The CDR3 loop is CASNGQPQETQYF. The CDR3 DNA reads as TGTGCCAGCAATGGACAGCCGCAAGAGACCCAGTACTTC.

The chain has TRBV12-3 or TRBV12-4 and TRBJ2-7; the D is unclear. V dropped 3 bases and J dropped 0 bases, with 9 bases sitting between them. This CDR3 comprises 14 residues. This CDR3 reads CASSFLRPSYEQYF. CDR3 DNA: TGTGCCAGCAGTTTTCTTAGGCCCTCCTACGAGCAGTACTTC.

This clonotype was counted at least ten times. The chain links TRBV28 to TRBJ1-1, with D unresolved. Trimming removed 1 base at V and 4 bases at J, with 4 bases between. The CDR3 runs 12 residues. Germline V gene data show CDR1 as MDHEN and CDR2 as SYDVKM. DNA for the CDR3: TGTGCCAGCAGTTTATCAGTCACTGAAGCTTTCTTT. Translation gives CASSLSVTEAFF.

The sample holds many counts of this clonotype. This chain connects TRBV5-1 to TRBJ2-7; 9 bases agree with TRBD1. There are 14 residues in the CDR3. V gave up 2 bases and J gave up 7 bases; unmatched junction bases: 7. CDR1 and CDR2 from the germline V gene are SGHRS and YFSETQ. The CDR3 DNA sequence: TGCGCCAGCAGCTTTCCGGGACAGGGCATGGAGCAGTACTTC. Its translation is CASSFPGQGMEQYF.

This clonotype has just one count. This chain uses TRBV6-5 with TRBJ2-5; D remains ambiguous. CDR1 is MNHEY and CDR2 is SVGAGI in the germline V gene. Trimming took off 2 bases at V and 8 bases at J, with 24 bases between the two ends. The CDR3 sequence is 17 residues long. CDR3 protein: CASSYRRPIEFQETQYF. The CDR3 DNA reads TGTGCCAGCAGTTACCGCCGCCCCATAGAGTTTCAGGAAACCCAGTACTTC.

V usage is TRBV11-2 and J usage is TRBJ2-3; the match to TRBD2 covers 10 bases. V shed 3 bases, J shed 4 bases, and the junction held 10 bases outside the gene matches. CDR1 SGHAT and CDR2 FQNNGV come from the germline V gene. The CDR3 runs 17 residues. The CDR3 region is CASSFRALAGGPDTQYF. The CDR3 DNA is TGTGCCAGCAGCTTCAGAGCCTTAGCGGGAGGACCAGATACGCAGTATTTT.

The CDR3 DNA reads as TGTGCCAGCAGGCGGACCGGGACAGGGGACCACGAGCAGTACTTC. Translating gives CASRRTGTGDHEQYF. V is TRBV12-3 or TRBV12-4 and J is TRBJ2-7; 10 bases align to TRBD1. This CDR3 spans 15 amino acids. V gave up 6 bases and J gave up 5 bases; unmatched junction bases: 10.

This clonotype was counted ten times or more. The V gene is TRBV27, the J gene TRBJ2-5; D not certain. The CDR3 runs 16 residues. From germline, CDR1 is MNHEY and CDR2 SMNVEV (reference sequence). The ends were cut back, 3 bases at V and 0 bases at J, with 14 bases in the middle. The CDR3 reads CASSFEAHGYQETQYF. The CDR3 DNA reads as TGTGCCAGCAGTTTTGAGGCACACGGGTACCAAGAGACCCAGTACTTC.